This T cell receptor (beta chain) was recovered during a study of response to subunit inactivated influenza vaccine. Worth noting for this clonotype: Its cognate antigen is unknown.

TCRdb analysed the RT-PCR reads with MiXCR anew, one entry per CDR3 protein. This table has 450,000 to 600,000 distinct CDR3 sequences, 16% appearing once. The CDR3 runs 14 residues. V was clipped by 1 base and J by 7 bases, with 14 bases between them. CDR1 and CDR2 (germline): ENHRY, SYGVKD. Overall study results and limits: It was suggested by the authors that few new T cells are recruited by each seasonal influenza vaccination.

This TCR derives from a man between 50 and 69 years old who received an inactivated influenza vaccine. This chain joins TRBV10-3 and TRBJ2-7; D remains ambiguous. Sequencing used CD4+ T cells sorted from PBMCs, obtained around 2 years after vaccination. The CDR3 bases are TGTGCCATCAGTGAGTTGCACACCACTGGGGAGCAGTACTTC. Translated, it gives CAISELHTTGEQYF.